Listed below are T cell receptor beta chains from one sample, sequenced in a study of cytomegalovirus exposure and HLA in healthy donors. Sequenced by immunoSEQ multiplex PCR; TCRdb stores in-frame clones only, minus some. The repertoire holds 200,000 or so clones, with about 79% as singletons. Sample: PBMCs. These receptor sequences come from a woman in her 30s in good health and CMV-seropositive. Both conserved end residues are part of each CDR3. D genes are given only for firm matches. A clone size is listed for some rows: how often the clone was seen (once, few, many), or a class if it is expanded.

clone_size j_call v_call d_call cdr3_nt cdr3_aa
NA TRBJ1-2 TRBV28 TRBD1 TGTGCCAGCAAATTATTGCAGGGGGCCGTCTATGGCTACACCTTC CASKLLQGAVYGYTF
NA TRBJ1-1 TRBV5-1 TRBD1 TGCGCCAGCAGCGGACCGGGACAGGACACTGAAGCTTTCTTT CASSGPGQDTEAFF
once TRBJ2-7 TRBV6-5 NA TGTGCCAGCAGTTACTCAGTTCGCCGGAGTGACGAGCAGTACTTC CASSYSVRRSDEQYF
NA TRBJ2-1 TRBV25-1 TRBD2 TGTGCCAGCAGTCCCCTAGCGGGGAGGTACAATGAGCAGTTCTTC CASSPLAGRYNEQFF
NA TRBJ2-7 TRBV5-6 TRBD2 TGTGCCAGCAGGTTGTTCGGGAGGTACGAGCAGTACTTC CASRLFGRYEQYF
NA TRBJ2-2 TRBV27 NA TGTGCCAGCAGCCCTTTCGGGTCGTCGAACACCGGGGAGCTGTTTTTT CASSPFGSSNTGELFF
once TRBJ2-2 TRBV29-1 TRBD2 TGCAGCGTTGCCGGGAGGCAGGGCACCGGGGAGCTGTTTTTT CSVAGRQGTGELFF
NA TRBJ2-1 TRBV28 TRBD2 TGTGCCAGCAGTCACTTTACGGGACTAGCTATGGATGAGCAGTTCTTC CASSHFTGLAMDEQFF
NA TRBJ2-7 TRBV29-1 TRBD2 TGCAGCGTGCCTCTAGCGGGCGGGTACGAGCAGTACTTC CSVPLAGGYEQYF
NA TRBJ1-3 TRBV27 NA TGTGCCAGCAGTAAGTCGAATCCGAGAAGATCTGGAAACACCATATATTTT CASSKSNPRRSGNTIYF
NA TRBJ1-2 TRBV30 NA TGTGCCTGGAGTTCGACCTCGCGGGGGAACTATGGCTACACCTTC CAWSSTSRGNYGYTF